Detailed here is one TCR beta chain. Antigen unknown. This specimen belongs to a study of cytomegalovirus exposure and HLA in healthy donors. Findings of the study overall: In a later analysis, specific HLA alleles were associated with about 18,000 TCR beta sequences at a 0.05 false discovery rate. TCR beta V segments were, for the most part, productive about 87% or about 30% of the time in an earlier analysis. Clonal expansion, a later analysis showed, was greater in HLA-associated TCR beta chains than in equally common others. Researchers catalogued about 150 TCR beta chains as cytomegalovirus-associated.

Amplification used 60 Vbeta primers and 13 Jbeta primers. Here immunoSEQ multiplex PCR was the method, and the copy in TCRdb shows in-frame clones only, minus some. The sample carries 90,000 to 150,000 clones, roughly 82% recorded once. The V gene's germline CDR1 is SGHTA and CDR2 FQGNSA. The CDR3 length is 14 residues. V gave up 2 bases and J gave up 9 bases, with 14 bases separating them. Sequencing was performed on PBMCs. This clonotype was obtained from a man in his forties in good health and CMV-seropositive. The chain recombines TRBV7-2 with TRBJ2-1, with a possible D match to TRBD2 (5 bases). The DNA of the CDR3 is TGTGCCAGCAGCTTACCGGGTAGCGTCGTTGAGCAGTTCTTC. Its translation is CASSLPGSVVEQFF.